The 2 T cell receptor beta chains listed next were all sequenced from one sample in a study of cytomegalovirus exposure and HLA in healthy donors. This PCR relied on a set of 60 Vbeta primers and 13 Jbeta primers. Clones were sequenced by immunoSEQ multiplex PCR, and TCRdb holds only the in-frame ones, with some missing. The sample gives some 84,000 clones, about 60% of which show up once; over 12% is in the top ten. The sample was PBMCs. Receptor source: a woman aged 40 to 50 in good health and CMV-seropositive.

A remark on this clone: Other DNA sequences in the same sample also yield this CDR3. The chain combines TRBV18 with TRBJ2-4; 10 bases map to TRBD2. Germline V lookup: CDR1 KGHSH, CDR2 LQKENI. The CDR3 consists of 20 residues. V dropped 0 bases and J dropped 0; count of bases not matched to a gene: 11. CDR3 DNA: TGTGCCAGCTCACCACCGGTGGCAGCGGGAGGGCCTCTAGCCAAAAACATTCAGTACTTC. This translates into CASSPPVAAGGPLAKNIQYF.

The gene calls are TRBV11-2 and TRBJ2-5; tentative D call: TRBD1 (5 bases). This CDR3 region has 13 residues. The germline V and J ends were trimmed by 3 bases and 4 bases, with 9 bases remaining between them. In germline, CDR1 is SGHAT, CDR2 FQNNGV. The CDR3 region has the DNA TGTGCCAGCAGCTTTCGACAGCGAGAGACCCAGTACTTC. Translating gives CASSFRQRETQYF.